This T cell receptor (beta chain) was obtained from a study of cytomegalovirus exposure and HLA in healthy donors. V shed 1 base, J shed 3 bases, and the junction held 6 bases outside the gene matches. Germline V lookup: CDR1 MDHEN, CDR2 SYDVKM. The length of the CDR3 is 16 residues. The table came from immunoSEQ multiplex PCR; TCRdb's copy has only in-frame clones and leaves some out. The sample lists 80,000 to 95,000 clones; 90% to 95% were seen once. The sample taken for sequencing was PBMCs. The TCR was taken from a woman aged 30 to 39 in good health and CMV-seropositive. The chain joins TRBV28 to TRBJ1-5; 7 bases align to TRBD1. The CDR3 bases are TGTGCCAGCAGTTTATACCCGACAGGGTCCAATCAGCCCCAGCATTTT. Translated: CASSLYPTGSNQPQHF.